This T cell receptor (beta chain) was obtained from a study of blood T cell repertoires in COVID-19 (dated by TCRdb to the early 2020s). About the full investigation: Samples from collaborators originated in the United States, Italy and Spain and spanned both the acute and convalescent phases of COVID-19. The prospective study material was composed of cDNA or gDNA derived from T cells, B-cell-depleted T cells, or PBMCs. Sample metadata almost always included a de-identified subject ID, COVID-19 status, age in years and sex. Deeply sampled blood TCRbeta repertoires from subjects exposed to, actively infected with, or recovered from COVID-19 were included in the dataset. The samples were drawn from the first 160 participants of the ongoing ImmuneRACE study and from 950 to 1,500 subjects provided by 6 global collaborators. Where available, HLA class I and class II types were obtained from metadata supplied by the sample provider rather than from assay-based typing. The repertoires were made available in a free public database intended to serve as a resource for research on the immune response to SARS-CoV-2.

The immunoSEQ Assay, a bias-controlled multiplex PCR, was used to amplify TCRbeta CDR3 regions from genomic DNA. Processing in the source paper ran as follows. Within the assay, amplification of reference gene primers was used to estimate how many nucleated cells each sample contained. To quantify the absolute abundance of each unique TCRbeta CDR3 rearrangement, sequence reads were collapsed and filtered. For each sample, productive Simpson clonality was calculated by taking the square root of Simpson's diversity index across productive rearrangements. TCRdb stores this immuneACCESS table with in-frame sequences only. Part of the clones is absent; in the studies checked, under half of the shortfall reflects unresolved V genes, and no reason is known for the rest. That table is the source of V, J and clone size, and D and trimming were worked out from the DNA. The sample has just under 75,000 clones on record, over 80% of them singletons. The ten most abundant clones make up 2.5% to 3% of the sample.

Via the germline V gene (reference sequence), CDR1 is LNHDA and CDR2 SQIVND. V loses 6 bases at its end and J loses 8 bases; junction bases beyond the gene matches: 11. From cysteine to phenylalanine, the CDR3 is 15 amino acids long. Only the CDR3 region is kept as DNA, spanning 45 bases read in frame from base 1. As concerns this clone: No cognate antigen has been identified for it. No base-level quality is on record; no much larger clone is a single base apart.

The collaborating institutions used their own protocols to collect whole blood in K2EDTA tubes. For TCRbeta analysis, collaborator samples were shipped as frozen whole blood, as isolated PBMCs, or as DNA extracted from either sample type. On the study overall, not on this receptor specifically: How much clinical and demographic metadata was included differed by source and by participant, and the metadata was provided uncurated.

In this chain, TRBV19 is recombined with TRBJ2-1; a stretch of 9 junction bases matches TRBD1. The clonotype comes from a man older than 75 with active or convalescent COVID-19. The specimen was peripheral blood. The CDR3 protein: CASSQLGTGQYEQFF. The DNA is TGTGCCAGTAGCCAACTCGGGACAGGGCAATATGAGCAGTTCTTC.